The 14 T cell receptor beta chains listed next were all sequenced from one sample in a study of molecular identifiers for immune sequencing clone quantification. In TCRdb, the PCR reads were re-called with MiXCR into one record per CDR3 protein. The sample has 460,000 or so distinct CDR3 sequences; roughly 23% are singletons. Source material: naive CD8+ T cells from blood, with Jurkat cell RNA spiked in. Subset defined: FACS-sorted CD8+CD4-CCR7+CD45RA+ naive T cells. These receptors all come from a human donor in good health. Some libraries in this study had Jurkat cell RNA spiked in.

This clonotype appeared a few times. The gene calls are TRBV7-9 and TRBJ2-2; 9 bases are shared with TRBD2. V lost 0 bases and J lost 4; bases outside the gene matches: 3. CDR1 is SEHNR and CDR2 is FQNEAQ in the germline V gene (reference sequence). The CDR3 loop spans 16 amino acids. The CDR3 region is CASSLAQLAGTGELFF. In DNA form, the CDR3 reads TGTGCCAGCAGCTTAGCGCAACTAGCGGGCACCGGGGAGCTGTTTTTT.

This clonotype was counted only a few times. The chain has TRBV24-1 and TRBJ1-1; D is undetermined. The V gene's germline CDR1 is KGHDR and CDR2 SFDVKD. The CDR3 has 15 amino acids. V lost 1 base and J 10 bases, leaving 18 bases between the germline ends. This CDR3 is CATSDLGQCLQRAFF. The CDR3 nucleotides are TGTGCCACCAGTGATTTAGGCCAATGCCTTCAAAGAGCTTTCTTT.

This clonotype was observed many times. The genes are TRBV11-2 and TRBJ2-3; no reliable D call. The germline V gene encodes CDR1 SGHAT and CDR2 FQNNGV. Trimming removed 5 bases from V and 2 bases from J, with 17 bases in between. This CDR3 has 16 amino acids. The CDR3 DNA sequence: TGTGCCAGCAGCCCCCGTTGGCAGGAGAACACAGATACGCAGTATTTT. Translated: CASSPRWQENTDTQYF.

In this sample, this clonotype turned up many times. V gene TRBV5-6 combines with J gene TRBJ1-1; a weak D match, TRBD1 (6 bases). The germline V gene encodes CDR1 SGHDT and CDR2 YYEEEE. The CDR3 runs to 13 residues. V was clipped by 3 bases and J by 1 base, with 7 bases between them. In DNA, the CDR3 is TGTGCCAGCAGCTGGACAGCGAACACTGAAGCTTTCTTT. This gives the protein CASSWTANTEAFF.

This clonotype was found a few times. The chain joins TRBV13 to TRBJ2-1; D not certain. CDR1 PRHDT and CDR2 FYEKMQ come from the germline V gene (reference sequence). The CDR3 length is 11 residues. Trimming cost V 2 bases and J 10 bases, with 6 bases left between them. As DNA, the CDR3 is TGTGCCAGCAGCTTAATGGGGGAGCAGTTCTTC. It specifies CASSLMGEQFF.

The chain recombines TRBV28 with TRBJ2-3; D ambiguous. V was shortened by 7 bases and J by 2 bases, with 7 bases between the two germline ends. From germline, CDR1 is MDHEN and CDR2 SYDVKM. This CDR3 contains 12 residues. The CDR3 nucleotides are TGTGCCAGCATTGGAGCCACAGATACGCAGTATTTT. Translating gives CASIGATDTQYF.

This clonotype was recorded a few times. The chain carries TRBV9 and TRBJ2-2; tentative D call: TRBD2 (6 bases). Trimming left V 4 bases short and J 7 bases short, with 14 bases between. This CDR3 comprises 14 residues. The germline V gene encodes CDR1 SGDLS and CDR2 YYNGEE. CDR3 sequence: CASSTRDSFGELFF. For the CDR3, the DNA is TGTGCCAGCAGCACCCGGGACTCGTTCGGGGAGCTGTTTTTT.

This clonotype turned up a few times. In DNA form, the CDR3 reads TGTGCCACCAGCAGAGACCGGGACCAATATAGCAATCAGCCCCAGCATTTT. Its translation: CATSRDRDQYSNQPQHF. The chain recombines TRBV15 with TRBJ1-5; D might be TRBD1 (5 bases). Germline V gives CDR1 LNHNV, CDR2 YYDKDF (reference sequence). CDR3 length: 17 residues. Trimming took off 0 bases at V and 0 bases at J, with 12 bases between the two ends.

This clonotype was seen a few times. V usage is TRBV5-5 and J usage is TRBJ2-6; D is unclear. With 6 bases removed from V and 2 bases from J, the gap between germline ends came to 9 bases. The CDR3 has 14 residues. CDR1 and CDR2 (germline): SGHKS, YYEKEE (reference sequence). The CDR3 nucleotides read TGTGCCAGCACCTGGGGTCCTGGGGCCAACGTCCTGACTTTC. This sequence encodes CASTWGPGANVLTF.

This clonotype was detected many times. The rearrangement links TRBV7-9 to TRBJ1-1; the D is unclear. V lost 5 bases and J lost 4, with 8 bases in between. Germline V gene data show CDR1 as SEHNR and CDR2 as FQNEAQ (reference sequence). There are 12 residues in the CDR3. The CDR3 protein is CASSREITEAFF. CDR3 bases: TGTGCCAGCAGCCGTGAGATCACTGAAGCTTTCTTT.

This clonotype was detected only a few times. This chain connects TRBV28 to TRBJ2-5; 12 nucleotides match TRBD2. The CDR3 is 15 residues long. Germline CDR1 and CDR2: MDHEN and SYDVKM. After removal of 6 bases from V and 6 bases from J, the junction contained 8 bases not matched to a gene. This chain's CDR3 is CASRVTSGSGKTQYF. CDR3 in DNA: TGTGCCAGCAGAGTGACTAGCGGGAGTGGGAAGACCCAGTACTTC.

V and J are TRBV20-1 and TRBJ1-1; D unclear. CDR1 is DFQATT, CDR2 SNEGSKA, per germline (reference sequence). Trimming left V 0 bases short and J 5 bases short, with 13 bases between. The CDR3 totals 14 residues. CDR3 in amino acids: CSARDLAGGTEAFF. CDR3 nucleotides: TGCAGTGCTAGAGATCTTGCAGGAGGGACTGAAGCTTTCTTT.

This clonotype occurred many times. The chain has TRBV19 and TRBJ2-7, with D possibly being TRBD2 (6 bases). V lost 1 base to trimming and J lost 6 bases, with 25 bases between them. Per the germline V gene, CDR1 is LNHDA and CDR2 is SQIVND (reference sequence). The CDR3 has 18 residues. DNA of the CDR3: TGTGCCAGTAGTATAGGCTCGAGCCCGGGACTGGGAGGTTTCGAGCAGTACTTC. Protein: CASSIGSSPGLGGFEQYF. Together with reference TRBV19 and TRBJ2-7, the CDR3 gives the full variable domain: DGGITQSPKYLFRKEGQNVTLSCEQNLNHDAMYWYRQDPGQGLRLIYYSQIVNDFQKGDIAEGYSVSREKKESFPLTVTSAQKNPTAFYLCASSIGSSPGLGGFEQYFGPGTRLTVT.

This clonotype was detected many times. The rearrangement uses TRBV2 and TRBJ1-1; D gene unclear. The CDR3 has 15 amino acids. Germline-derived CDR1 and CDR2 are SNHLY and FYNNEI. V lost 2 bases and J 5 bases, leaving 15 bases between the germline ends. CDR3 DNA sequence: TGTGCCAGCAGTGAAAATACACCCGATGGGACTGAAGCTTTCTTT. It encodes CASSENTPDGTEAFF.